This TCR beta chain was captured in a study of T cells after posttransplantation cyclophosphamide. CDR1 and CDR2 from the germline V gene are SEHNR and FQNEAQ (reference sequence). V was cut by 3 bases and J by 9 bases, with 17 bases left in between. This CDR3 comprises 14 residues. The table came from immunoSEQ multiplex PCR; TCRdb's copy has only in-frame clones and leaves some out. In the table there are tens of thousands of clones, about 93% of which are singletons. A single count supports this clone. This TCR was sampled from a woman aged 25-40 years in good health and a related stem cell transplant donor. The sample comprised PBMCs. This chain links TRBV7-9 with TRBJ2-5; a possible D gene is TRBD2 (6 bases). The CDR3 region is CASSLGGNRIPQYF. The CDR3 region has the DNA TGTGCCAGCAGCTTGGGAGGAAACAGGATTCCCCAGTACTTC.